These T cell receptor beta chains were read from a single sample in a study of cytomegalovirus exposure and HLA in healthy donors. TCRdb's table, derived via immunoSEQ multiplex PCR, lists solely in-frame clones and lacks some. The table lists some 95,000 clones, around four fifths of them singletons, with approximately 7.4% in the top ten. Sequenced sample: PBMCs. These receptors came from a man aged 45-65 years in good health and CMV-seropositive. CDR3s include the opening cysteine and the closing phenylalanine or tryptophan. A D gene is named only where the DNA matches it firmly. A row's size may be missing; if present it is once, few, many or a size class.

TGTGCCAGCAGTCAACAGGACCGAGACAATGAGCAGTTCTTC,CASSQQDRDNEQFF,TRBJ2-1,TRBV6-1,-,-
TGTGCCAGCACAACGTGGAACAGGGGGCGAGACTATGGCTACACCTTC,CASTTWNRGRDYGYTF,TRBJ1-2,TRBV6-6,-,TRBD1
TGCAGCGCATGGAAGAGGGTTGGAGATACGCAGTATTTT,CSAWKRVGDTQYF,TRBJ2-3,TRBV29-1,-,-
TGTGCCAGCAGCTTAGACAGGGTGGCTGAAAAACTGTTTTTT,CASSLDRVAEKLFF,TRBJ1-4,TRBV7-2,-,-
TGTGCCAGCAGTTACGAGTCGAATTCACCCCTCAACTTT,CASSYESNSPLNF,TRBJ1-6,TRBV6-5,-,-
TGCGCCAGCAGCCAAGTGGGCAGGGCAACCTACAATGAGCAGTTCTTC,CASSQVGRATYNEQFF,TRBJ2-1,TRBV4-1,-,-
TGTGCCAGCAGCTTCACAGATTATAGCAATCAGCCCCAGCATTTT,CASSFTDYSNQPQHF,TRBJ1-5,TRBV7-2,-,-
TGCGCCAGCAGCCGTCTAGCGGGGGTAGGCACAGATACGCAGTATTTT,CASSRLAGVGTDTQYF,TRBJ2-3,TRBV5-1,-,TRBD2
TGCGCCAGCAGTGAGTCTGGCCGCTCCTACGAGCAGTACTTC,CASSESGRSYEQYF,TRBJ2-7,TRBV10-1,-,-
TGTGCCAGTAGTCCGCAGACAGCAATGAACTATGGCTACACCTTC,CASSPQTAMNYGYTF,TRBJ1-2,TRBV19,-,-
TGTGCCAGCAGCGTCGGGATTTCCAATGAGCAGTTCTTC,CASSVGISNEQFF,TRBJ2-1,TRBV7-2,-,-
TGTGCCAGCAGCCCCGCCGCGGGCACTGAAGCTTTCTTT,CASSPAAGTEAFF,TRBJ1-1,TRBV6-5,-,-
TGTGCCAGCAGCTTAGTCCAGGCCAATCAGCCCCAGCATTTT,CASSLVQANQPQHF,TRBJ1-5,TRBV7-2,-,-
TGTGCCAGCTCACCGACAGTCTACGAGCAGTACTTC,CASSPTVYEQYF,TRBJ2-7,TRBV18,-,-
TGCAGCGTTGTAGGGGCAAACGGCTACGAGCAGTACTTC,CSVVGANGYEQYF,TRBJ2-7,TRBV29-1,-,-
TGTGCCAGCAGTGAAAAAGGCAGCGACTACGAGCAGTACTTC,CASSEKGSDYEQYF,TRBJ2-7,TRBV2,-,-
TGTGCCAGCAGTCTCACCGGGGGATCAAATTCACCCCTCCACTTT,CASSLTGGSNSPLHF,TRBJ1-6,TRBV7-9,few,-
TGTGCCAGCAGCCAAGAGGAGTCTCAGCCCCAGCATTTT,CASSQEESQPQHF,TRBJ1-5,TRBV14,few,-
TGTGCCAGCAGCCGGACAGGGAACTGCCACGAGCAGTACTTC,CASSRTGNCHEQYF,TRBJ2-7,TRBV7-6,-,TRBD1
TGCAGCGTTGGCTCAGGGGGCTGGAATGAGCAGTTCTTC,CSVGSGGWNEQFF,TRBJ2-1,TRBV29-1,-,TRBD1
TGTGCTAGCAGCTTTGGGCGCACAGATACGCAGTATTTT,CASSFGRTDTQYF,TRBJ2-3,TRBV7-7,-,-
TGTGCCAGCAGCTCGGGACTAGCGGGGGGACTAGCCAAAAACATTCAGTACTTC,CASSSGLAGGLAKNIQYF,TRBJ2-4,TRBV5-6,-,TRBD2
TGCGCCAGCAGCCAAAATCCCGGGTCCTTAAGGTGGATTGGCTACACCTTC,CASSQNPGSLRWIGYTF,TRBJ1-2,TRBV4-3,-,-
TGTGCCAGCAGCCCGCCTGCGGGGGTGAACACTGAAGCTTTCTTT,CASSPPAGVNTEAFF,TRBJ1-1,TRBV7-6,-,-
TGCGCCAGCAGCTTGGCGGAGGCCTCTAACCCGCAGTATTTT,CASSLAEASNPQYF,TRBJ2-3,TRBV5-1,few,-